This TCR beta chain is drawn from a study of cytomegalovirus exposure and HLA in healthy donors. Study-wide points: Presence/absence analysis assumed near-uniform sequencing depth across donors.

A few counts support this clone. Its target is unknown. The CDR3 loop spans 15 amino acids. With V trimmed by 6 bases and J by 0 bases, 8 bases remained unmatched. Per the germline V gene, CDR1 is MDHEN and CDR2 is SYDVKM. This PCR relied on a set of 60 Vbeta primers and 13 Jbeta primers. Libraries were prepared by immunoSEQ multiplex PCR; TCRdb keeps only in-frame clonotypes and omits some of them. This sample has some 50,000 clones, with roughly 70% found just once. The receptor comes from a woman aged 45-65 years in good health and CMV-seropositive. V and J are TRBV28 and TRBJ2-7, with 7 positions matching TRBD1. What was sequenced was PBMCs. The CDR3 loop is CASSLRAGGSYEQYF. CDR3 bases: TGTGCCAGCAGCCTACGGGCAGGGGGCTCCTACGAGCAGTACTTC.